Here is one TCR beta chain with its context. The antigen is undetermined. The record originates from a study of OX40 agonist ivuxolimab in advanced cancers. Study information: Three patients responded partially, comprising one with hepatocellular carcinoma and two with cutaneous melanoma.

Only in-frame clones appear in the TCRdb table, and some are missing; sequencing was by immunoSEQ multiplex PCR. The repertoire includes 50,000 to 60,000 clones, 91% of them detected once, and 3.5% to 4.5% sits in the top ten. The V and J ends lost 1 base and 6 bases respectively, with 22 bases between them. The CDR3 is 16 amino acids. From germline, CDR1 is GTSNPN and CDR2 SVGIG (reference sequence). Findings and limits, study-wide: Individuals who were partial responders at 0.1-3.0 mg/kg had clonal expansion that ranked among the lowest.

The specimen comprised CD4+ or CD8+ T cells sorted from blood, sampled in a trial of the OX40 agonist ivuxolimab. The TCR comes from an adult with an advanced solid tumor such as melanoma, head and neck, liver or kidney cancer. The V gene is TRBV30, the J gene TRBJ2-7; the D gene could be TRBD1 or TRBD2 (7 bases each). The CDR3 protein is CAWSDGEGAHHREQYF. The CDR3 DNA sequence: TGTGCCTGGAGTGACGGGGAGGGGGCGCACCATCGCGAGCAGTACTTC.